This record looks at one T cell receptor (beta chain) sequence and its context. Its antigen is undetermined. Other DNA sequences in this specimen translate into the identical CDR3. The data are from a study of lymphopenia after photon versus proton radiotherapy. Whole-study results and caveats: In patients who died, overall survival fell as post-nadir TCR diversity dropped more. Oligoclonal CD8+ Temra expansion after nadir drove photon patients' diversity drop. Relative stability marked proton patients; photon patients lost diversity and naive cells. Survival link was tested only in deceased patients; proton benefit remains a possibility.

Deletions cut 0 bases from V and 0 bases from J, with 6 bases between. Germline loops: CDR1 SGHRS, CDR2 YFSETQ. The CDR3 runs to 14 residues. Repertoires were generated with immunoSEQ multiplex PCR, while TCRdb's copy carries only in-frame clones and drops some. There are around 20,000 clones in the sample; about 85% occur only once, and around 20% lies in the top ten. The sequenced sample was peripheral blood, obtained from a patient treated with photon-based radiotherapy. The TCR comes from a man aged 55 to 70 with pancreatic cancer. The rearrangement joins TRBV5-1 to TRBJ1-2; no clear D. In DNA form, the CDR3 reads TGCGCCAGCAGCTTGGAATCTCCTAACTATGGCTACACCTTC. Its protein is CASSLESPNYGYTF.